The present TCR beta chain was sequenced within a study of shared clonotypes between healthy human individuals. The study, taken as a whole, reports: Naive subsets, compared against memory subsets, generally had larger estimated richness values. Non-shared clonotypes displayed generation probabilities falling below those of clonotypes present in all four donors. What limited the represented genetic and exposure-history diversity was the small number of donors.

V gave up 5 bases and J gave up 3 bases; unmatched junction bases: 6. This CDR3 has 15 amino acids. Per germline, CDR1 LNHDA and CDR2 SQIVND (reference sequence). Repertoires were generated with immunoSEQ multiplex PCR, while TCRdb's copy carries only in-frame clones and drops some. The sample lists 2 million to 3 million clones; more than 85% were seen once. Note on this clone: The antigen is undetermined.

Sequencing used naive CD4+ T cells from PBMCs. Subset in this sample: CD45RA+ positively selected. The clonotype originates from a man between 18 and 35 years old in good health. Some clones in this sample may be carry-over from other donors' samples. The chain recombines TRBV19 with TRBJ1-4, with 7 bases fitting TRBD1. The CDR3 DNA sequence: TGTGCCAGTAGTCTAAAGGGGGCGTCTAATGAAAAACTGTTTTTT. Residues: CASSLKGASNEKLFF.